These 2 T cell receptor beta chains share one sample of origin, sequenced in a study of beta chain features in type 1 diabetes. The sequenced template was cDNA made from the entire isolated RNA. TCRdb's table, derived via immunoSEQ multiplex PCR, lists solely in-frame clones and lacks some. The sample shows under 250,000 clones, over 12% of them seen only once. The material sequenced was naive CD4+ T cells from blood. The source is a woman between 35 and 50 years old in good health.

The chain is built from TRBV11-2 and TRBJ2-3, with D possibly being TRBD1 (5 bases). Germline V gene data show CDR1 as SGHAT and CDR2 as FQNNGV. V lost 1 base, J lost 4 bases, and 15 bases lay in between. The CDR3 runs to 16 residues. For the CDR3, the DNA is TGTGCCAGCAGCTTAGGTGTGGGGCTTGGTGCAGATACGCAGTATTTT. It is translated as CASSLGVGLGADTQYF.

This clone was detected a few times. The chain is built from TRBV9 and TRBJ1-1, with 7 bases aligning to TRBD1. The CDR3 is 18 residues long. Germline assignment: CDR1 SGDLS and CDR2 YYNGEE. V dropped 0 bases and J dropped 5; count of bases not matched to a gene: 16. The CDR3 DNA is TGTGCCAGCAGCGTAGCAGGGCTAGGGGGCTTAGGTGGGACTGAAGCTTTCTTT. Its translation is CASSVAGLGGLGGTEAFF.